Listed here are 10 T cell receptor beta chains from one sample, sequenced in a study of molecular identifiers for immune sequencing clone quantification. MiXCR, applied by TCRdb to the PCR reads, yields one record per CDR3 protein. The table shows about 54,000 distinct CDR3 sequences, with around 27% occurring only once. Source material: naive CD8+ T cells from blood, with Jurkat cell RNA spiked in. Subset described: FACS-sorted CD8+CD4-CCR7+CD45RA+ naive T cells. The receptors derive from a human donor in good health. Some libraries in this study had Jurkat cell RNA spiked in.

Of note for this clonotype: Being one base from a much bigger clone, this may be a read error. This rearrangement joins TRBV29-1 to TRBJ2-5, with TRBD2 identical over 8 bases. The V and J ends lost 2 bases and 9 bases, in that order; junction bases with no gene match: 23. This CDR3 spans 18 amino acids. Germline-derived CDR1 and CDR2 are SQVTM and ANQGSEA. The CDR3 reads CSVEILTSVGHEGWAQYF. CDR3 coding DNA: TGCAGCGTTGAAATCCTGACTAGCGTGGGCCACGAAGGGTGGGCCCAGTACTTC.

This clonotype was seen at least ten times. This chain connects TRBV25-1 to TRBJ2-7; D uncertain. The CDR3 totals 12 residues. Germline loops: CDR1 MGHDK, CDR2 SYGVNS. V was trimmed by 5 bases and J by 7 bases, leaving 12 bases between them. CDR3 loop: CASSSNQPEQYF. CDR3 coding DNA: TGTGCCAGCAGTTCAAACCAGCCAGAGCAGTACTTC.

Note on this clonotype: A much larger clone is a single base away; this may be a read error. CDR3 sequence reads: CASSPPGLASSYGQYF. CDR3 DNA sequence: TGTGCCAGCAGTCCGCCGGGACTAGCGTCCTCCTACGGGCAGTACTTC. The chain combines TRBV28 with TRBJ2-7, with 10 bases identical to TRBD2. Per the germline V gene, CDR1 is MDHEN and CDR2 is SYDVKM. The CDR3 loop spans 16 amino acids. Full variable domain (remainder filled in from reference TRBV28 and TRBJ2-7): DVKVTQSSRYLVKRTGEKVFLECVQDMDHENMFWYRQDPGLGLRLIYFSYDVKMKEKGDIPEGYSVSREKKERFSLILESASTNQTSMYLCASSPPGLASSYGQYFGPGTRLTVT.

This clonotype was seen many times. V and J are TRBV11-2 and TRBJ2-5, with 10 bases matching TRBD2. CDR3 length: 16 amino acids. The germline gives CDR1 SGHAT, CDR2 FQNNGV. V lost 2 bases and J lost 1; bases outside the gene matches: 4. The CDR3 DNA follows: TGTGCCAGCAGCTTACTTAGCGGGGGGCCCCAAGAGACCCAGTACTTC. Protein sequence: CASSLLSGGPQETQYF.

The CDR3 protein is CASSWDSGYEQYF. The DNA for the CDR3 is TGTGCCAGCAGTTGGGACAGCGGGTACGAGCAGTACTTC. V and J are TRBV25-1 and TRBJ2-7; a possible D gene is TRBD1 (7 bases). CDR3 length: 13 residues. V was clipped by 5 bases and J by 4 bases, with 12 bases between them. Looked up from germline, CDR1 is MGHDK and CDR2 is SYGVNS.

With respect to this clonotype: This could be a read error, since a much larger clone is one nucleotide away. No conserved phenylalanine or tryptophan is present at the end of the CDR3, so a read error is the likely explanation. CDR3 nucleotides: TGCAGTGCTAGCCCGAATATCAAGACAGGGGGCTCTAACTATGGCTACACCCTC. Its translation: CSASPNIKTGGSNYGYTL. The chain employs TRBV20-1 and TRBJ1-2; 10 nucleotides align to TRBD1. The germline gives CDR1 DFQATT, CDR2 SNEGSKA (reference sequence). After removal of 3 bases from V and 0 bases from J, the junction contained 13 bases not matched to a gene. This CDR3 comprises 18 residues.

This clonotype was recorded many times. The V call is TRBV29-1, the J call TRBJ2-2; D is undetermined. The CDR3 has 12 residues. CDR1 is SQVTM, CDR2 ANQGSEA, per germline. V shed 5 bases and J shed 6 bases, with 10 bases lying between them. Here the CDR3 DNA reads TGCAGCGTTAAAGGAACGGCCGGGGAGCTGTTTTTT. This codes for CSVKGTAGELFF.

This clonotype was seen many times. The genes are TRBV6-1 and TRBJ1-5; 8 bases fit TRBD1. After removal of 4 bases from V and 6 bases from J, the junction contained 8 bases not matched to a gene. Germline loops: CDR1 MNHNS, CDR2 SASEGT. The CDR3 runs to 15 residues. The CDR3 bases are TGTGCCAGCAGTGCCCTGACAGGGGTGATTCAGCCCCAGCATTTT. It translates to CASSALTGVIQPQHF.

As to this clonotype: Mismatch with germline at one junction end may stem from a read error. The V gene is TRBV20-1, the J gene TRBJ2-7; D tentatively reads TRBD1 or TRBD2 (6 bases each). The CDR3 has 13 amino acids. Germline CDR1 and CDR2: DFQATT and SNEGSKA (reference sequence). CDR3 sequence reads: CSAGGPGSWEPYF. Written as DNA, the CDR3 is TGCAGTGCTGGGGGGCCAGGGTCATGGGAGCCGTACTTC.

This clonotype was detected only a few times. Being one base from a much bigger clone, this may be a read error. The CDR3 sequence: CASGFAETEAFF. The CDR3 DNA sequence: TGTGCCAGCGGCTTCGCGGAGACTGAAGCTTTCTTT. The chain recombines TRBV7-2 with TRBJ1-1; no reliable D call. CDR1 and CDR2 from the germline V gene are SGHTA and FQGNSA. The CDR3 is made up of 12 amino acids.